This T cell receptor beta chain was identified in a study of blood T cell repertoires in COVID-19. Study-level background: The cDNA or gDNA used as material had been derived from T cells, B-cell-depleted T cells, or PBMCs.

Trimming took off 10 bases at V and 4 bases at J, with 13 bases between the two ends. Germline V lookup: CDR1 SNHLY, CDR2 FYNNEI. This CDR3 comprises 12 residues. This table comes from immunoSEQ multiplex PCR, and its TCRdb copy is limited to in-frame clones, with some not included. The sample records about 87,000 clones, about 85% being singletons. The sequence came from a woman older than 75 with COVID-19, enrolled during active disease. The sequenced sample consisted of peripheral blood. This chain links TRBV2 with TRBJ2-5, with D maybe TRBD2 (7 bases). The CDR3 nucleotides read TGTGCCACCGCAGGGGAGGGAGAGACCCAGTACTTC. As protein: CATAGEGETQYF. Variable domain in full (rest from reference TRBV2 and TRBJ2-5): EPEVTQTPSHQVTQMGQEVILRCVPISNHLYFYWYRQILGQKVEFLVSFYNNEISEKSEIFDDQFSVERPDGSNFTLKIRSTKLEDSAMYFCATAGEGETQYFGPGTRLLVL.